The sequence of this T cell receptor beta chain was determined in a study of T-cell reconstitution after alpha-beta-depleted transplantation in children. Study-wide results and caveats: The origin of alpha-beta T cells about two months after transplant was reportedly several hundred expanded graft clones. Most T-cell counts and diversity one year after the transplant came from T cells that were newly produced. There were some patients whose high TCRbeta diversity at day 60 came from surviving recipient T cells and thymic progenitors.

In its sample, this clonotype was seen many times. Its antigen is still unknown. The CDR3 runs 12 residues. CDR1 DFQATT and CDR2 SNEGSKA come from the germline V gene (reference sequence). The V end lost 4 bases, the J end lost 5 bases, and 8 bases lay between the germline ends. Preparation of the TCRbeta library involved a method that used unique molecular identifiers. TCRdb passed the PCR reads through MiXCR, listing each CDR3 protein once. This table has 60,000 to 70,000 distinct CDR3 sequences, 4.9% appearing once. The rearrangement joins TRBV20-1 to TRBJ2-2, with TRBD2 as a possible D gene (5 bases). The sample was PBMCs, mostly from graft donor cells, taken 180 days after TCRalphabeta/CD19-depleted stem cell transplant. This clonotype was sampled from a boy in the first two years of life who had a stem cell transplant for acute myeloid leukemia, so the T cells may come from the graft donor. CDR3 amino acids: CSAKRVTGELFF. In DNA, the CDR3 is TGCAGTGCTAAGAGGGTTACCGGGGAGCTGTTTTTT.